These 13 T cell receptor beta chains were sequenced from one sample in a study of blood T cell repertoires in COVID-19. TCRdb's copy holds only in-frame clones and misses some; the assay was immunoSEQ multiplex PCR. This table holds 85,000 to 100,000 clones, 86% found once. Material: peripheral blood. The receptors stem from a woman aged 55-75 years in a cohort sampled during active or convalescent COVID-19.

The chain uses TRBV7-8 and TRBJ1-6, with 10 bases that match TRBD1. Trimming took 3 bases from V and 8 from J; bases not matched to a gene: 7. This CDR3 has 16 residues. CDR1 and CDR2 (germline): SGHVS, FQNEAQ. The CDR3 region has the DNA TGTGCCAGCAGCTTCTCCGGGACAGGGGTATATTCACCCCTCCACTTT. It yields the protein CASSFSGTGVYSPLHF.

The V and J genes are TRBV3-1 (or the pseudogene TRBV3-2) and TRBJ2-3, with 7 nucleotides matching TRBD2. Germline lookup yields CDR1 LGHDT and CDR2 YNNKEL (reference sequence). J was trimmed by 0 bases and V by 1 base; bases with no gene match: 7. The CDR3 sequence is 17 residues long. The CDR3 nucleotides read TGTGCCAGCAGCCAAGGGTCTCGGGAGGTTAGCACAGATACGCAGTATTTT. Its translation is CASSQGSREVSTDTQYF.

The J gene is TRBJ1-1, the V gene TRBV19; TRBD1 might be the D (5 bases). Trimming left V 1 base short and J 4 bases short, with 13 bases between. CDR3 length: 15 residues. From germline, CDR1 is LNHDA and CDR2 SQIVND (reference sequence). The CDR3 DNA reads as TGTGCCAGTAGTATAGTTCCAGGGTCGGGCACTGAAGCTTTCTTT. The encoded protein is CASSIVPGSGTEAFF.

This clone was observed a few times. The rearrangement links TRBV5-1 to TRBJ1-1, with D perhaps TRBD1 (5 bases). From germline, CDR1 is SGHRS and CDR2 YFSETQ. CDR3 length: 16 residues. Trimming took 0 bases from V and 0 from J, leaving 12 bases between them. CDR3 amino acids: CASSLAGGGVNTEAFF. The CDR3 nucleotides read TGCGCCAGCAGCTTGGCCGGGGGTGGGGTGAACACTGAAGCTTTCTTT.

The chain couples TRBV15 to TRBJ1-3; TRBD1 agrees at 9 bases. CDR3 length: 15 amino acids. V dropped 5 bases and J dropped 1; count of bases not matched to a gene: 3. Germline CDR1 and CDR2: LNHNV and YYDKDF (reference sequence). The CDR3 nucleotides are TGTGCCACCAGCGCCGGGACAGGGTCTGGAAACACCATATATTTT. Encoded protein: CATSAGTGSGNTIYF.

This clone is a singleton in its sample. V and J are TRBV10-1 and TRBJ2-3; TRBD2 agrees at 9 bases. CDR1 is WNHNN, CDR2 SYGVQD, per germline (reference sequence). Trimming at V came to 0 bases and at J to 5 bases, leaving 6 bases not matched to a gene. This CDR3 contains 16 residues. The CDR3 sequence is CASSESRGGAIDTQYF. CDR3 DNA sequence: TGCGCCAGCAGTGAGTCGCGCGGGGGGGCTATAGATACGCAGTATTTT.

This CDR3 reads CASSLSGWSSTDTQYF. The CDR3 DNA follows: TGTGCCAGCAGCTTATCCGGGTGGTCAAGCACAGATACGCAGTATTTT. The rearrangement links TRBV7-6 to TRBJ2-3; D remains ambiguous. The V end lost 2 bases, the J end lost 0 bases, and 12 bases lay between the germline ends. CDR3 length equals 16 residues. In germline, CDR1 is SGHVS, CDR2 FNYEAQ.

This clone was detected only once. The V call is TRBV7-9, the J call TRBJ1-1; D ambiguous. With 3 bases removed from V and 1 base from J, the gap between germline ends came to 12 bases. CDR3 length: 15 amino acids. Germline V gene sequence: CDR1 SEHNR, CDR2 FQNEAQ (reference sequence). CDR3 nucleotide sequence: TGTGCCAGCAGCTTTACCACAACACCGAACACTGAAGCTTTCTTT. Translated: CASSFTTTPNTEAFF.

The chain carries TRBV3-1 (or the pseudogene TRBV3-2) and TRBJ2-7; 7 bases line up with TRBD1. CDR1 is LGHDT, CDR2 YNNKEL, per germline (reference sequence). This CDR3 is 18 amino acids long. V dropped 1 base and J dropped 2; count of bases not matched to a gene: 14. CDR3 sequence: CASSQALTRQGATYEQYF. The CDR3 nucleotides are TGTGCCAGCAGCCAAGCCCTGACGCGACAGGGAGCTACCTACGAGCAGTACTTC.

J is TRBJ1-5 and V is TRBV18; 8 nucleotides line up with TRBD1. The V segment lost 6 bases and the J segment 7 bases; nucleotides outside the gene matches: 14. This CDR3 has 16 residues. Germline CDR1 and CDR2: KGHSH and LQKENI. The CDR3 DNA follows: TGTGCCAGCTCCCAGACCTGGGACAGGAGCCGCCAGCCCCAGCATTTT. Translated, it gives CASSQTWDRSRQPQHF.

This clone was detected a few times. The V and J genes are TRBV7-9 and TRBJ1-4, with 7 positions matching TRBD1. Germline CDR1 reads SEHNR; CDR2 reads FQNEAQ (reference sequence). The CDR3 is 15 residues long. V was pared by 3 bases and J by 4 bases, with 5 bases of the junction left unmatched. The CDR3 sequence: CASSFGTVVNEKLFF. CDR3 bases: TGTGCCAGCAGCTTTGGGACAGTAGTTAATGAAAAACTGTTTTTT.

This chain joins TRBV5-6 and TRBJ2-7; D is unclear. The V end was cut by 3 bases, the J end by 3 bases, with 4 bases between. The germline V gene has CDR1 SGHDT and CDR2 YYEEEE. The CDR3 has 11 amino acids. The CDR3 DNA reads TGTGCCAGCAGCTCCATCTACGAGCAGTACTTC. Its protein is CASSSIYEQYF. The full variable domain, with the rest looked up from reference TRBV5-6 and TRBJ2-7, is DAGVTQSPTHLIKTRGQQVTLRCSPKSGHDTVSWYQQALGQGPQFIFQYYEEEERQRGNFPDRFSGHQFPNYSSELNVNALLLGDSALYLCASSSIYEQYFGPGTRLTVT.

The chain employs TRBV6-5 and TRBJ2-3; 7 positions match TRBD2. The germline gives CDR1 MNHEY, CDR2 SVGAGI. The length of the CDR3 is 14 residues. J lost 7 bases, V lost 5 bases, and 9 bases had no gene match. CDR3 in amino acids: CASSPRRGSHTQYF. Here the CDR3 DNA reads TGTGCCAGCAGTCCCCGGCGGGGGAGTCATACGCAGTATTTT.